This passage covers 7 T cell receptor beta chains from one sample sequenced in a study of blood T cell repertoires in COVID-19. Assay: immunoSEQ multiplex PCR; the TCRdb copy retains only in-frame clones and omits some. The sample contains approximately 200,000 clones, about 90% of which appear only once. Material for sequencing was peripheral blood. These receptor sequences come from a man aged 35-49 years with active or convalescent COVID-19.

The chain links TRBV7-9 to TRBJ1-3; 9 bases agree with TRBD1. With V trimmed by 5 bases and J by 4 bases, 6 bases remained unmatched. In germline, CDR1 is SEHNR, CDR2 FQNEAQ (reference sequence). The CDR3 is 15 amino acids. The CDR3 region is CASSPFGQGGNTIYF. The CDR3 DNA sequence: TGTGCCAGCAGCCCATTCGGACAGGGGGGAAACACCATATATTTT.

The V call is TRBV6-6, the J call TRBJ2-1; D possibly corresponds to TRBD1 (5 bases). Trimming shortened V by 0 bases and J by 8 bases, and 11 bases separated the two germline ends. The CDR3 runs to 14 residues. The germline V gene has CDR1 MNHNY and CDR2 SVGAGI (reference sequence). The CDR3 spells CASSYSAGLHEQFF. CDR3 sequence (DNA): TGTGCCAGCAGTTACTCGGCAGGGCTGCATGAGCAGTTCTTC.

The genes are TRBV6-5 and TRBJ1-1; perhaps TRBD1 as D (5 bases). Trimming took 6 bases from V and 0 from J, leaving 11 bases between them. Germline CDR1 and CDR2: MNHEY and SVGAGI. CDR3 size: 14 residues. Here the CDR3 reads CASRGGTMNTEAFF. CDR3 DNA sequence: TGTGCCAGCAGGGGGGGGACGATGAACACTGAAGCTTTCTTT.

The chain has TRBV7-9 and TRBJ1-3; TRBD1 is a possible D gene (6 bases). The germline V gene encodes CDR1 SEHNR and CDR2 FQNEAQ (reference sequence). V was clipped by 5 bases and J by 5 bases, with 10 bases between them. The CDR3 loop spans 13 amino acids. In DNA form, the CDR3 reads TGTGCCAGCAGCCGGACAGATAGAAACACCATATATTTT. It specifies CASSRTDRNTIYF.

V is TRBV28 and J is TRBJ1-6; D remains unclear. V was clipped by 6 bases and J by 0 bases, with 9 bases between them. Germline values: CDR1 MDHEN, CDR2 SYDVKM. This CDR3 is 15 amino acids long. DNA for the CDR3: TGTGCCAGCAGGCCGGGGAGCTCCTATAATTCACCCCTCCACTTT. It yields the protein CASRPGSSYNSPLHF.

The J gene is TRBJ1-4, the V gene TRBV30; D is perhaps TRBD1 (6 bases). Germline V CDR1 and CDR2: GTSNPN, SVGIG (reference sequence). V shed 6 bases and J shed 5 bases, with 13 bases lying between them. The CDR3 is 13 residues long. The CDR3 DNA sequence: TGTGCCTGCTCGGACAGTCCAAATGAAAAACTGTTTTTT. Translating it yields CACSDSPNEKLFF.

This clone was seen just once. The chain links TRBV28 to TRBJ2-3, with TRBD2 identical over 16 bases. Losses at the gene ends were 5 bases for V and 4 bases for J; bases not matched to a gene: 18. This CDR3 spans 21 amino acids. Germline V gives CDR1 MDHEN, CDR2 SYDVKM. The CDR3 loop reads CASSRIKTGLAGGLSADTQYF. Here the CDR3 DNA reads TGTGCCAGCAGTCGTATCAAAACGGGACTAGCGGGGGGGCTCTCGGCAGATACGCAGTATTTT.